This note documents a single T cell receptor (beta chain) sequence. It has no known antigen specificity. Base-call qualities are not available, and no considerably larger clone is one nucleotide away. The sample is drawn from a study of blood T cell repertoires in COVID-19 (dated by TCRdb to 2018 to 2021). About the study as a whole: The collaborator samples originated in the United States, Italy and Spain and spanned the acute and convalescent phases of COVID-19. The material from the prospective study consisted of cDNA or gDNA derived from T cells, B-cell-depleted T cells, or PBMCs. Subjects who had been exposed to COVID-19, were actively infected with it, or had recovered from it provided the deeply sampled blood TCRbeta repertoires that made up the dataset. The repertoires were released in a freely available public database meant as a resource for research on the immune response to SARS-CoV-2. Samples were obtained from the ongoing ImmuneRACE study (first 160 participants) and from over 1,000 subjects provided by 6 global collaborators. The sample metadata nearly always contained a de-identified subject ID, COVID-19 status, age in years and sex. Where available, HLA class I and class II types were taken from metadata supplied by the sample provider and were not determined by assay-based typing.

Whole blood was collected in K2EDTA tubes by collaborating institutions according to the institutions' own protocols. Collaborator samples were shipped for TCRbeta analysis as frozen whole blood, isolated PBMCs, or DNA extracted from either sample type. Ends trimmed: V by 6 bases, J by 4 bases; bases unmatched to a gene: 9. The CDR3 spans 15 residues, from the cysteine through the phenylalanine. Only CDR3 DNA is held: 45 bases, read in frame from base 1. The CDR1 and CDR2 encoded by the germline V gene are LGHNT and FRNRAP. What the authors observed across the whole study: The quantity of clinical and demographic metadata differed by source and by participant and was supplied without curation.

TCRbeta CDR3 regions were amplified from genomic DNA using the immunoSEQ Assay, a bias-controlled multiplex PCR. For the original study's pipeline: The number of nucleated cells in each sample was estimated from the amplification of reference gene primers within the assay. Sequence reads were collapsed and filtered to measure the absolute abundance of every unique TCRbeta CDR3 rearrangement. For each sample, productive Simpson clonality was calculated as the square root of Simpson's diversity index across productive rearrangements. This immuneACCESS table, as held by TCRdb, lists in-frame sequences with V and J called but not all clones. Of the missing ones, under half trace to an unresolved V gene in checked studies; the others have no known cause. That table furnishes V, J and clone size, whereas the DNA furnished D and trimming. For this sample there are under 95,000 clones; more than 75% appear just once. In total, the top ten clones hold around 5.3% of the sample.

This chain is built from TRBV12-5 and TRBJ2-1, with TRBD1 matching 7 junction bases. Sequencing input: peripheral blood. This TCR was recovered from a woman older than 75 with acute or convalescent COVID-19. The DNA reads as follows: TGTGCTAGTGGGAAACCGGGACAGATATACAATGAGCAGTTCTTC. It is translated as CASGKPGQIYNEQFF.